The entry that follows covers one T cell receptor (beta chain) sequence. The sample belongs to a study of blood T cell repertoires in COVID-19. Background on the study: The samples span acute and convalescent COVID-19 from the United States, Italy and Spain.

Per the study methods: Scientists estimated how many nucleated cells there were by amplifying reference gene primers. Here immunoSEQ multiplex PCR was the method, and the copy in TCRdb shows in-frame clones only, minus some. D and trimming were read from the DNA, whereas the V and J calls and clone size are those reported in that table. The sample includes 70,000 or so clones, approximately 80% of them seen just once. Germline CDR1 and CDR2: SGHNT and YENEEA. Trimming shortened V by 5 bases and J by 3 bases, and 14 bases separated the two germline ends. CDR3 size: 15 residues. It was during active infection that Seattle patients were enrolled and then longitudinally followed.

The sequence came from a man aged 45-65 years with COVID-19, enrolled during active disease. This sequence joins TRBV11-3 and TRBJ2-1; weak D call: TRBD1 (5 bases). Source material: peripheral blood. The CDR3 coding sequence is TGTGCCAGCAGCCCCGCAGGGAAGGGCTACAATGAGCAGTTCTTC. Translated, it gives CASSPAGKGYNEQFF.